This T cell receptor (beta chain) was obtained from a study of type 1 regulatory T cells. Overall study context: T-allo10 is a Tr1-enriched, alloantigen-specific CD4 T cell product made in vitro.

This clonotype was detected a few times. As yet, its antigen is unknown. The graft donor-derived T-allo10 cells reportedly recognize host alloantigens, are anergic, and suppress alloantigen-specifically. TCRdb reprocessed the reads with MiXCR, giving one entry per CDR3 protein. The repertoire holds roughly 71,000 distinct CDR3 sequences, roughly 60% seen once, with around 7.6% in the top ten. V gave up 5 bases and J gave up 4 bases; unmatched junction bases: 4. The CDR3 spans 13 residues. Germline V CDR1 and CDR2: SGHTA, FQGNSA. The rearrangement joins TRBV7-2 to TRBJ2-5, with 7 nucleotides matching TRBD2. Source material: cultured T cells, either the whole culture or a sorted T cell fraction (not recorded which). The sample's subset: Tr1-enriched cell product generated in vitro against host alloantigens. The origin of this receptor is a human donor in good health. As DNA, the CDR3 is TGTGCCAGCAGCCTGTGGGAGGGAGAGACCCAGTACTTC. Its protein is CASSLWEGETQYF.